The entry below describes one TCR beta chain. Antigen specificity is unknown. Produced via immunoSEQ multiplex PCR; TCRdb's table is partial and in-frame only. In the table there are fewer than 7,500 clones, about 85% of which are singletons. The data originate from a study of blood T cell dynamics during melanoma immunotherapy. Study at large: Standard first-line treatment here was pembrolizumab or nivolumab plus ipilimumab in metastatic melanoma. The study, taken as a whole, reports: Whether repertoire-driving clones were melanoma-specific could not be determined.

This sample's time point: pre-treatment baseline. Samples come from before therapy and from week 3 after the first blockade cycle. Prior systemic cancer therapy, immunosuppressant use and other active malignancies excluded patients. The CDR3 extends over 15 amino acids. Germline CDR1 reads LNHDA; CDR2 reads SQIVND (reference sequence). Between the trimmed V and J ends, which lost 1 base and 5 bases, there was a span of 11 bases. The material sequenced was blood, taken from a patient treated with checkpoint blockade. This sequence joins TRBV19 and TRBJ2-2; D possibly uses TRBD1 or TRBD2 (6 bases each). The TCR was taken from a human donor with melanoma. In nucleotides, the CDR3 is TGTGCCAGTAGTATAGTTTGGGGGGCGACCGGGGAGCTGTTTTTT. This gives the protein CASSIVWGATGELFF.